Following are 16 T cell receptor beta chains from one sample sequenced in a study of shared clonotypes between healthy human individuals. Generated by immunoSEQ multiplex PCR, the TCRdb table keeps only in-frame clones and is missing some. The data show about 2.4 million clones, with 80% to 95% seen just once and around 0.37% held by the top ten. Material: naive CD4+ T cells from PBMCs. Subset of the sample: CD45RA+ positively selected. These receptors were obtained from a man between 18 and 29 years old in good health. Some clones in this sample may be carry-over from other donors' samples.

V is TRBV9 and J is TRBJ2-7, with D perhaps given as TRBD1 or TRBD2 (7 bases each). CDR1 is SGDLS and CDR2 is YYNGEE in the germline V gene. The CDR3 length is 16 residues. Trimming cost V 3 bases and J 1 base, with 17 bases left between them. In DNA form, the CDR3 reads TGTGCCAGCAGCGAGGGGGCCGGGGGGCCGTCCTACGAGCAGTACTTC. Amino acids: CASSEGAGGPSYEQYF.

This clone was detected once. This chain uses TRBV6-4 with TRBJ2-2; D perhaps matches TRBD2 (6 bases). V was clipped by 6 bases and J by 4 bases, with 12 bases between them. Germline V gene data show CDR1 as MRHNA and CDR2 as SNTAGT. The CDR3 extends over 14 amino acids. In DNA, the CDR3 is TGTGCCAGCAGGACGGGAGTCAGCACCGGGGAGCTGTTTTTT. This sequence encodes CASRTGVSTGELFF.

On this clone: The same CDR3 can be traced to other DNA sequences in this sample. V and J are TRBV7-9 and TRBJ2-7; 8 nucleotides agree with TRBD1. CDR1 is SEHNR, CDR2 FQNEAQ, per germline (reference sequence). The ends lost 5 bases at V and 0 bases at J; junction bases unmatched: 6. CDR3 size: 15 residues. The DNA for the CDR3 is TGTGCCAGCAGCCCCGGGGACAGGAGCTCCTACGAGCAGTACTTC. As protein: CASSPGDRSSYEQYF. The full variable domain, its missing parts supplied by reference TRBV7-9 and TRBJ2-7, is DTGVSQNPRHKITKRGQNVTFRCDPISEHNRLYWYRQTLGQGPEFLTYFQNEAQLEKSRLLSDRFSAERPKGSFSTLEIQRTEQGDSAMYLCASSPGDRSSYEQYFGPGTRLTVT.

This clone came up once. CDR3 DNA sequence: TGCAGCGTTGAAATTGGTCCTAGCTCCTACGAGCAGTACTTC. Protein sequence: CSVEIGPSSYEQYF. V is TRBV29-1 and J is TRBJ2-7, with D unresolved. The CDR3 is 14 amino acids. Germline lookup yields CDR1 SQVTM and CDR2 ANQGSEA. V was cut by 2 bases and J by 0 bases, with 11 bases left in between.

This clone was counted only a few times. V usage is TRBV5-4 and J usage is TRBJ1-1; tentatively, D is TRBD1 (6 bases). CDR1 is SGHNT and CDR2 is YYREEE in the germline V gene (reference sequence). The CDR3 has 15 residues. Trimming pared 2 bases from V and 4 bases from J, leaving 15 bases between. DNA of the CDR3: TGTGCCAGCAGCTTAACAACAGGGAAGCGCACTGAAGCTTTCTTT. It specifies CASSLTTGKRTEAFF.

The rearrangement links TRBV29-1 to TRBJ2-1; 9 nucleotides align to TRBD2. V gave up 7 bases and J gave up 8 bases; unmatched junction bases: 6. This CDR3 region has 12 residues. Per germline, CDR1 SQVTM and CDR2 ANQGSEA. CDR3 sequence (DNA): TGCAGCGCCTGCCTAGCGGGATATGAGCAGTTCTTC. As protein: CSACLAGYEQFF.

This clone came up a few times. The V call is TRBV28, the J call TRBJ1-1, with TRBD1 matching 8 bases. Germline assignment: CDR1 MDHEN and CDR2 SYDVKM. The CDR3 consists of 14 residues. The V gene end was trimmed by 4 bases and the J gene end by 6 bases; junction bases not matched to a gene: 7. The CDR3 DNA reads as TGTGCCAGCAGTTCCCAGGGGGCTTGGGCTGAAGCTTTCTTT. Protein: CASSSQGAWAEAFF.

This rearrangement joins TRBV28 to TRBJ2-7; 7 nucleotides align to TRBD1. CDR3 length equals 12 residues. Germline V gene sequence: CDR1 MDHEN, CDR2 SYDVKM. V lost 6 bases and J lost 3; bases outside the gene matches: 2. Written as DNA, the CDR3 is TGTGCCAGCAGGCAGGGGGTCTACGAGCAGTACTTC. Its protein product is CASRQGVYEQYF.

The chain combines TRBV11-2 with TRBJ2-2; 10 positions agree with TRBD2. J was trimmed by 4 bases and V by 3 bases; bases with no gene match: 5. Germline V gene lookup returns CDR1 SGHAT and CDR2 FQNNGV. There are 16 residues in the CDR3. The DNA for the CDR3 is TGTGCCAGCAGCTTCTCTCCTAGCGGGGGCACCGGGGAGCTGTTTTTT. Protein: CASSFSPSGGTGELFF.

The J gene is TRBJ1-2, the V gene TRBV29-1; D call uncertain. The V and J ends lost 5 bases and 2 bases respectively, with 3 bases between them. The CDR3 extends over 10 amino acids. Germline V gene data show CDR1 as SQVTM and CDR2 as ANQGSEA. CDR3: CSVKNYGYTF. The DNA of the CDR3 is TGCAGCGTTAAGAACTATGGCTACACCTTC.

The chain uses TRBV18 and TRBJ2-1; weak D call: TRBD1 (5 bases). The CDR3 sequence is 15 residues long. The germline V gene encodes CDR1 KGHSH and CDR2 LQKENI. Between the trimmed V and J ends, which lost 3 bases and 0 bases, there was a span of 9 bases. This CDR3 reads CASSPPGNSYNEQFF. The CDR3 region has the DNA TGTGCCAGCTCACCGCCAGGGAACTCCTACAATGAGCAGTTCTTC.

The V gene is TRBV6-6, the J gene TRBJ1-2; D is undetermined. CDR1 MNHNY and CDR2 SVGAGI come from the germline V gene (reference sequence). The germline V and J ends were trimmed by 6 bases and 2 bases, with 13 bases remaining between them. The CDR3 has 14 residues. The CDR3 here is CASSVQGNNYGYTF. CDR3 nucleotide sequence: TGTGCCAGCAGCGTTCAAGGAAACAACTATGGCTACACCTTC.

V gene TRBV7-8 combines with J gene TRBJ2-7, with TRBD2 identical over 13 bases. Per the germline V gene, CDR1 is SGHVS and CDR2 is FQNEAQ. J gave up 12 bases and V 5 bases, and 13 bases lay outside the gene matches. The CDR3 contains 15 residues. In DNA, the CDR3 is TGTGCCAGCAGCCCTGTGAGGACTAGCGGGAGTCCGTTGTACTTC. Translating gives CASSPVRTSGSPLYF.

The chain has TRBV5-5 and TRBJ2-4; D is ambiguous. The germline gives CDR1 SGHKS, CDR2 YYEKEE (reference sequence). CDR3 length equals 19 residues. With 0 bases removed from V and 1 base from J, the gap between germline ends came to 20 bases. Here the CDR3 DNA reads TGTGCCAGCAGCTTGGTTTGGTTACTTTTGGATGGGGCCAAAAACATTCAGTACTTC. Amino acid sequence: CASSLVWLLLDGAKNIQYF.

The CDR3 DNA reads as TGTGCCAGCAGGCCACAGGGTGGCTCTGAAGCTTTCTTT. Translation gives CASRPQGGSEAFF. The chain combines TRBV28 with TRBJ1-1, with D possibly matching TRBD1 (6 bases). The V end lost 6 bases, the J end lost 6 bases, and 14 bases lay between the germline ends. The CDR3 runs to 13 residues. Germline assignment: CDR1 MDHEN and CDR2 SYDVKM. Full variable domain (outside the CDR3, taken from reference TRBV28 and TRBJ1-1): DVKVTQSSRYLVKRTGEKVFLECVQDMDHENMFWYRQDPGLGLRLIYFSYDVKMKEKGDIPEGYSVSREKKERFSLILESASTNQTSMYLCASRPQGGSEAFFGQGTRLTVV.

This clone was recorded once. The chain is built from TRBV28 and TRBJ1-4; D is uncertain. The germline CDR1 and CDR2 sequences are MDHEN and SYDVKM. The CDR3 is 12 residues long. Trimming cost V 6 bases and J 6 bases, with 8 bases left between them. CDR3 residues: CASSRLDEKLFF. CDR3 nucleotides: TGTGCCAGCAGCCGACTAGATGAAAAACTGTTTTTT.